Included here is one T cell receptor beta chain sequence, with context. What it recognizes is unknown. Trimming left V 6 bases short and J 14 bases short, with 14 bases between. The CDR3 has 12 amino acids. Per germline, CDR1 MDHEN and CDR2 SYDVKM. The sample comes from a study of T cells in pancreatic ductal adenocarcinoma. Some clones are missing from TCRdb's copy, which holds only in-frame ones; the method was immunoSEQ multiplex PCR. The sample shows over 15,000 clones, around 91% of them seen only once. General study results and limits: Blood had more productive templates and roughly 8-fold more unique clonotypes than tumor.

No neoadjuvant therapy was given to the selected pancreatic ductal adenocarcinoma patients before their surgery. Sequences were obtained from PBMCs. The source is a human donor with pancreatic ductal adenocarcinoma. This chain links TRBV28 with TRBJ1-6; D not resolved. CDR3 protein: CASSGPDRALHF. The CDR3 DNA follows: TGTGCCAGCAGCGGGCCGGATCGGGCCCTCCACTTT. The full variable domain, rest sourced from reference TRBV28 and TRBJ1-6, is DVKVTQSSRYLVKRTGEKVFLECVQDMDHENMFWYRQDPGLGLRLIYFSYDVKMKEKGDIPEGYSVSREKKERFSLILESASTNQTSMYLCASSGPDRALHFGNGTRLTVT.